This T cell receptor (beta chain) was recovered during a study of shared clonotypes between healthy human individuals. Original methodology: In the immunoSEQ data, sequences were junction-only and lacked quality scores, so filtering differed. Data came from immunoSEQ multiplex PCR; TCRdb stores just in-frame clones and leaves some out. The V and J calls and the clone size are those of that table, but D and trimming were determined from the DNA. The table records fewer than 600,000 clones, 70% to 80% of them present only once. This CDR3 has 17 residues. CDR1 and CDR2 from the germline V gene are SGHRS and YFSETQ.

The specimen was PBMCs. The receptor was isolated from a middle-aged woman in good health. Some clones in this sample may be carry-over from other donors' samples. This chain uses TRBV5-1 with TRBJ2-5; 9 nucleotides line up with TRBD2. With the DNA end fitting TRBJ2-7 better, the J assignment may be wrong. The CDR3 here is CASSLVVSGRGGAEQYF. In DNA, the CDR3 is TGCGCCAGCAGCTTGGTTGTTAGCGGGAGAGGGGGCGCCGAGCAGTACTTC.